Following are 5 T cell receptor beta chains from one sample sequenced in a study of T cell changes during pregnancy in multiple sclerosis. TCRdb's table, derived via immunoSEQ multiplex PCR, lists solely in-frame clones and lacks some. The repertoire holds around 34,000 clones, with 85% to 90% as singletons. Source: CD4+ T cells from peripheral blood mononuclear cells, taken in the second trimester of pregnancy. Every receptor here comes from a female donor with multiple sclerosis, enrolled in a pregnancy study.

V and J are TRBV25-1 and TRBJ1-1; D is perhaps TRBD1 (5 bases). The germline V and J ends were trimmed by 1 base and 3 bases, with 12 bases remaining between them. Germline V gene sequence: CDR1 MGHDK, CDR2 SYGVNS. The CDR3 spans 15 residues. The CDR3 DNA is TGTGCCAGCAGTGAATGGAACAGGTTGGACACTGAAGCTTTCTTT. As protein: CASSEWNRLDTEAFF.

This chain joins TRBV7-2 and TRBJ2-7, with 9 bases fitting TRBD1. This CDR3 contains 13 residues. The germline V gene has CDR1 SGHTA and CDR2 FQGNSA. With 5 bases clipped from V and 6 bases from J, the junction kept 5 bases outside the gene matches. CDR3 sequence (DNA): TGTGCCAGCAGCGCCAGACAGGGGGGCGAGCAGTACTTC. This codes for CASSARQGGEQYF.

The chain is built from TRBV7-9 and TRBJ2-7; perhaps TRBD2 as D (6 bases). V dropped 6 bases and J dropped 3 bases, with 15 bases sitting between them. The CDR3 sequence is 14 residues long. Germline-derived CDR1 and CDR2 are SEHNR and FQNEAQ (reference sequence). CDR3 residues: CASSGIAVRYEQYF. CDR3 coding DNA: TGTGCCAGCAGTGGGATAGCGGTTCGCTACGAGCAGTACTTC.

This rearrangement joins TRBV7-2 to TRBJ2-7, with 8 bases fitting TRBD2. Germline values: CDR1 SGHTA, CDR2 FQGNSA. With 7 bases clipped from V and 5 bases from J, the junction kept 4 bases outside the gene matches. The CDR3 contains 12 residues. The CDR3 region has the DNA TGTGCCAGCAAACGGGAGGGCGACGAGCAGTACTTC. Protein: CASKREGDEQYF. Combining the CDR3 with reference TRBV7-2 and TRBJ2-7 gives the whole variable domain GAGVSQSPSNKVTEKGKDVELRCDPISGHTALYWYRQSLGQGLEFLIYFQGNSAPDKSGLPSDRFSAERTGGSVSTLTIQRTQQEDSAVYLCASKREGDEQYFGPGTRLTVT.

J is TRBJ2-7 and V is TRBV2, with D possibly matching TRBD2 (6 bases). The CDR3 sequence is 15 residues long. The germline V gene has CDR1 SNHLY and CDR2 FYNNEI. V was cut by 2 bases and J by 2 bases, with 13 bases left in between. CDR3 region: CASSESGSGPYEQYF. The DNA of the CDR3 is TGTGCCAGCAGTGAATCTGGTAGCGGACCCTACGAGCAGTACTTC. Full variable domain (missing parts from reference TRBV2 and TRBJ2-7): EPEVTQTPSHQVTQMGQEVILRCVPISNHLYFYWYRQILGQKVEFLVSFYNNEISEKSEIFDDQFSVERPDGSNFTLKIRSTKLEDSAMYFCASSESGSGPYEQYFGPGTRLTVT.